These 10 T cell receptor beta chains came from one sample sequenced in a study of shared clonotypes between healthy human individuals. Here immunoSEQ multiplex PCR was the method, and the copy in TCRdb shows in-frame clones only, minus some. The sample lists about 2.2 million clones, over 85% occurring once. CD8 cells regarded as naive lacked CD45RO, were positively chosen for CCR7, and omitted terminally differentiated effector memory CD45RA+ cells. Material for sequencing was naive CD8+ T cells from PBMCs. These receptors were obtained from a man aged 18-30 years in good health. Some clones in this sample may be carry-over from other donors' samples.

This clone was counted once. V usage is TRBV6-6 and J usage is TRBJ1-1, with unresolved D. There are 16 residues in the CDR3. Germline loops: CDR1 MNHNY, CDR2 SVGAGI (reference sequence). Between the trimmed V and J ends, which lost 0 bases and 0 bases, there was a span of 11 bases. CDR3 loop: CASSYSPSGMNTEAFF. The CDR3 DNA is TGTGCCAGCAGTTACTCCCCAAGTGGGATGAACACTGAAGCTTTCTTT.

The CDR3 sequence: CASSFNRGPHEQFF. CDR3 DNA: TGTGCCAGCAGCTTTAATCGAGGGCCTCATGAGCAGTTCTTC. The rearrangement links TRBV7-2 to TRBJ2-1, with a tentative D call TRBD2 (5 bases). This CDR3 region has 14 residues. V lost 3 bases, J lost 8 bases, and 14 bases lay in between. The germline V gene encodes CDR1 SGHTA and CDR2 FQGNSA.

This rearrangement joins TRBV2 to TRBJ1-5; no clear D gene. The germline V gene encodes CDR1 SNHLY and CDR2 FYNNEI. The V and J ends lost 8 bases and 4 bases respectively, with 12 bases between them. The CDR3 has 13 residues. The CDR3 here is CASRFWGNQPQHF. Written as DNA, the CDR3 is TGTGCCAGCCGTTTTTGGGGAAATCAGCCCCAGCATTTT. The whole variable domain, filled in from reference TRBV2 and TRBJ1-5, reads EPEVTQTPSHQVTQMGQEVILRCVPISNHLYFYWYRQILGQKVEFLVSFYNNEISEKSEIFDDQFSVERPDGSNFTLKIRSTKLEDSAMYFCASRFWGNQPQHFGDGTRLSIL.

This rearrangement joins TRBV5-1 to TRBJ2-7, with unresolved D. Trimming pared 5 bases from V and 2 bases from J, leaving 14 bases between. CDR1 and CDR2 from the germline V gene are SGHRS and YFSETQ. This CDR3 has 14 residues. The CDR3 here is CASSDKAPPYEQYF. CDR3 nucleotides: TGCGCCAGCAGTGACAAGGCCCCCCCCTACGAGCAGTACTTC.

This clone was counted once. CDR3 residues: CASSIDLGTEAFF. CDR3 DNA sequence: TGTGCCAGTAGTATTGACCTGGGGACTGAAGCTTTCTTT. V is TRBV19 and J is TRBJ1-1; D remains unclear. The CDR3 extends over 13 amino acids. Germline values: CDR1 LNHDA, CDR2 SQIVND (reference sequence). V was cut by 3 bases and J by 5 bases, with 10 bases left in between.

This chain links TRBV28 with TRBJ1-1; D not certain. The ends were cut back, 3 bases at V and 0 bases at J, with 17 bases in the middle. CDR3 length: 17 amino acids. Germline V gene data show CDR1 as MDHEN and CDR2 as SYDVKM. Written as DNA, the CDR3 is TGTGCCAGCAGTTTTCCCACATCTATAGGCGTGAACACTGAAGCTTTCTTT. Translating gives CASSFPTSIGVNTEAFF.

This rearrangement joins TRBV4-1 to TRBJ2-7; D gene unclear. This CDR3 is built from 15 residues. Germline CDR1 is MGHRA and CDR2 is YSYEKL. V was pared by 0 bases and J by 4 bases, with 13 bases between. The CDR3 region is CASSQDGPPPYEQYF. The CDR3 DNA reads TGCGCCAGCAGCCAAGATGGGCCTCCCCCTTACGAGCAGTACTTC.

The chain combines TRBV20-1 with TRBJ2-1; no clear D. Germline CDR1 is DFQATT and CDR2 is SNEGSKA (reference sequence). This CDR3 contains 11 residues. Trimming took 0 bases from V and 10 from J, leaving 7 bases between them. Written as DNA, the CDR3 is TGCAGTGCTAGAGATGGGGTCGAGCAGTTCTTC. Translated: CSARDGVEQFF.

This chain joins TRBV4-1 and TRBJ2-5, with D unclear. The CDR3 covers 14 residues. Germline assignment: CDR1 MGHRA and CDR2 YSYEKL. The V end lost 3 bases, the J end lost 2 bases, and 10 bases lay between the germline ends. The DNA of the CDR3 is TGCGCCAGCAGCCACACAGCTATTCAAGAGACCCAGTACTTC. Translation: CASSHTAIQETQYF.

The rearrangement links TRBV15 to TRBJ1-3; maybe TRBD1 (5 bases). Germline values: CDR1 LNHNV, CDR2 YYDKDF (reference sequence). The CDR3 contains 15 residues. The V end lost 5 bases, the J end lost 0 bases, and 11 bases lay between the germline ends. CDR3 sequence: CATSPAGVSGNTIYF. CDR3 nucleotide sequence: TGTGCCACCAGCCCGGCGGGGGTCTCTGGAAACACCATATATTTT.